The clone carrying this T cell receptor (beta chain) was seen just once. Clones were read by immunoSEQ multiplex PCR, and TCRdb kept only the in-frame ones, dropping some. The table lists some 30,000 clones, about 87% of them singletons. Germline V gene data show CDR1 as MNHEY and CDR2 as SVGAGI. V was shortened by 7 bases and J by 9 bases, with 22 bases between the two germline ends. This CDR3 spans 15 amino acids. This record belongs to a study of PD-1 and CTLA-4 blockade in melanoma. The origin of this receptor is a human donor with melanoma. This chain connects TRBV6-5 to TRBJ1-5; D may be TRBD1 (5 bases). The specimen was CD8+ T cells from peripheral blood, collected from a patient given anti-PD-1 treatment. CDR3 loop: CASTRTEGDLRPQHF. In nucleotides, the CDR3 is TGTGCCAGCACTCGGACGGAAGGGGACCTCCGGCCCCAGCATTTT.